One and the same sample provided the 31 T cell receptor beta chains below, sequenced in a study of control samples from healthy donors and cancer patients. Only in-frame clones appear in the TCRdb table, and some are missing; sequencing was by immunoSEQ multiplex PCR. The data show about 120,000 clones, with 93% seen just once and roughly 2.6% held by the top ten. Sequencing input: blood. The receptors were sampled from a man younger than 45 in good health.

V is TRBV21-1 and J is TRBJ2-7; the table's D call of TRBD1 was not tested on the DNA. TRBV21-1 is an annotated pseudogene. CDR3 length equals 13 residues. This CDR3 reads CASSKRTGKEQYF. CDR3 sequence (DNA): TGTGCCAGCAGCAAAAGGACAGGGAAGGAGCAGTACTTC.

This clone was seen just once. The chain has TRBV6-1 and TRBJ1-3; D ambiguous. The CDR3 extends over 17 amino acids. Per germline, CDR1 MNHNS and CDR2 SASEGT. V was trimmed by 4 bases and J by 0 bases, leaving 16 bases between them. In DNA, the CDR3 is TGTGCCAGCAGTGCCACACGAGTGGAAACCTCTGGAAACACCATATATTTT. Amino acid sequence: CASSATRVETSGNTIYF.

The chain has TRBV9 and TRBJ1-3; D is unclear. V dropped 0 bases and J dropped 5 bases, with 12 bases sitting between them. The CDR3 is 15 amino acids. CDR1 is SGDLS and CDR2 is YYNGEE in the germline V gene. The CDR3 DNA follows: TGTGCCAGCAGCGTAGGTGAGGGCGCGAGAAACACCATATATTTT. Translated, it gives CASSVGEGARNTIYF. Full variable domain (rest looked up from reference TRBV9 and TRBJ1-3): DSGVTQTPKHLITATGQRVTLRCSPRSGDLSVYWYQQSLDQGLQFLIQYYNGEERAKGNILERFSAQQFPDLHSELNLSSLELGDSALYFCASSVGEGARNTIYFGEGSWLTVV.

A note on this clone: Other nucleotide sequences in the sample specify the same CDR3. The rearrangement uses TRBV14 and TRBJ2-5; D gene ambiguous. The length of the CDR3 is 11 residues. Per germline, CDR1 SGHDN and CDR2 FVKESK. The V end lost 3 bases, the J end lost 4 bases, and 3 bases lay between the germline ends. CDR3 sequence reads: CASSHGETQYF. The DNA of the CDR3 is TGTGCCAGCAGCCATGGAGAGACCCAGTACTTC.

This chain links TRBV27 with TRBJ2-3, with a possible D match to TRBD2 (6 bases). The V gene's germline CDR1 is MNHEY and CDR2 SMNVEV (reference sequence). Trimming cost V 1 base and J 0 bases, with 11 bases left between them. This CDR3 spans 16 amino acids. The CDR3 nucleotides are TGTGCCAGCAGTTTATACACGGCGGGAAGCACAGATACGCAGTATTTT. Amino acid sequence: CASSLYTAGSTDTQYF.

The V gene is TRBV5-4, the J gene TRBJ2-3; D gene uncertain. Trimming cost V 4 bases and J 6 bases, with 12 bases left between them. Germline lookup yields CDR1 SGHNT and CDR2 YYREEE (reference sequence). The CDR3 contains 13 residues. In nucleotides, the CDR3 is TGTGCCAGCAGCCCCCTTGTCGAGGATACGCAGTATTTT. This encodes CASSPLVEDTQYF.

The chain couples TRBV12-3 or TRBV12-4 to TRBJ1-1; a possible D gene is TRBD1 (6 bases). Trimming pared 4 bases from V and 8 bases from J, leaving 14 bases between. CDR3 length equals 13 residues. The CDR3 loop is CASSSLGRGEAFF. CDR3 coding DNA: TGTGCCAGCAGTTCGTTAGGGAGGGGGGAAGCTTTCTTT.

This clone has only one observation. This chain connects TRBV10-1 to TRBJ2-2; TRBD1 is a possible D gene (6 bases). CDR1 and CDR2 from the germline V gene are WNHNN and SYGVQD (reference sequence). The CDR3 runs 17 residues. Trimming pared 6 bases from V and 0 bases from J, leaving 17 bases between. The CDR3 DNA reads as TGCGCCAGCAGCTTACATGGACAGACCGCGAACACCGGGGAGCTGTTTTTT. It encodes CASSLHGQTANTGELFF.

V is TRBV2 and J is TRBJ2-6; 9 positions match TRBD1. Germline V gives CDR1 SNHLY, CDR2 FYNNEI. V gave up 5 bases and J gave up 2 bases; unmatched junction bases: 4. The CDR3 loop spans 16 amino acids. CDR3 protein: CASSPGTGTGANVLTF. CDR3 sequence (DNA): TGTGCCAGCAGTCCCGGGACAGGGACTGGGGCCAACGTCCTGACTTTC. Variable domain in full (rest from reference TRBV2 and TRBJ2-6): EPEVTQTPSHQVTQMGQEVILRCVPISNHLYFYWYRQILGQKVEFLVSFYNNEISEKSEIFDDQFSVERPDGSNFTLKIRSTKLEDSAMYFCASSPGTGTGANVLTFGAGSRLTVL.

The J gene is TRBJ2-1, the V gene TRBV7-9, with D maybe TRBD2 (6 bases). The length of the CDR3 is 15 residues. The germline CDR1 and CDR2 sequences are SEHNR and FQNEAQ (reference sequence). V was shortened by 1 base and J by 6 bases, with 13 bases between the two germline ends. The DNA for the CDR3 is TGTGCCAGCAGCTTAGTAACGGGGACTGGCAATGAGCAGTTCTTC. Encoded protein: CASSLVTGTGNEQFF.

The V call is TRBV7-9, the J call TRBJ2-7; 7 nucleotides align to TRBD1. This CDR3 has 17 amino acids. J lost 3 bases, V lost 1 base, and 12 bases had no gene match. Germline CDR1 SEHNR, CDR2 FQNEAQ (reference sequence). In DNA, the CDR3 is TGTGCCAGCAGCTTAGGACACACTACAGGGGTTGGCTACGAGCAGTACTTC. Translation: CASSLGHTTGVGYEQYF.

The chain couples TRBV9 to TRBJ1-2; a possible D gene is TRBD1 (6 bases). The germline V gene encodes CDR1 SGDLS and CDR2 YYNGEE. This CDR3 region has 12 residues. The ends were cut back, 7 bases at V and 4 bases at J, with 11 bases in the middle. This chain's CDR3 is CASHRTVYGYTF. The DNA of the CDR3 is TGTGCCAGCCATAGGACAGTCTATGGCTACACCTTC.

J is TRBJ1-2 and V is TRBV28, with TRBD1 as a possible D gene (6 bases). Trimming removed 3 bases at V and 8 bases at J, with 13 bases between. This CDR3 is 13 amino acids long. Germline V lookup: CDR1 MDHEN, CDR2 SYDVKM. CDR3 coding DNA: TGTGCCAGCAGTTTGGCGGGGGCGCGAGGCTACACCTTC. It specifies CASSLAGARGYTF.

V and J are TRBV20-1 and TRBJ1-1; 8 bases match TRBD1. The CDR3 totals 14 residues. Germline V gene lookup returns CDR1 DFQATT and CDR2 SNEGSKA (reference sequence). V trimming: 3 bases; J trimming: 5 bases; junction bases outside the gene matches: 8. Here the CDR3 DNA reads TGCAGTGCTAGTCGTGGGCGACAGGGGACTGAAGCTTTCTTT. This translates into CSASRGRQGTEAFF.

The V gene is TRBV9, the J gene TRBJ2-2; D gene ambiguous. The CDR3 is 16 residues long. CDR1 and CDR2 from the germline V gene are SGDLS and YYNGEE. Trimming stripped 0 bases from V and 0 bases from J, with 9 bases between. The CDR3 nucleotides are TGTGCCAGCAGCGTAGAAGGCTCTACGAACACCGGGGAGCTGTTTTTT. This encodes CASSVEGSTNTGELFF.

The J gene is TRBJ1-1, the V gene TRBV10-3, with 8 bases aligning to TRBD1. J lost 3 bases, V lost 7 bases, and 4 bases had no gene match. Germline V gene lookup returns CDR1 ENHRY and CDR2 SYGVKD. The CDR3 runs 13 residues. CDR3 amino acids: CAITEGQDTEAFF. As DNA, the CDR3 is TGTGCCATCACGGAGGGACAGGACACTGAAGCTTTCTTT.

This rearrangement joins TRBV4-1 to TRBJ2-7, with 10 bases identical to TRBD1. Germline CDR1 and CDR2: MGHRA and YSYEKL. After removal of 2 bases from V and 0 bases from J, the junction contained 4 bases not matched to a gene. There are 16 residues in the CDR3. The CDR3: CASSQPGTGASYEQYF. CDR3 sequence (DNA): TGCGCCAGCAGCCAACCCGGGACAGGGGCCTCCTACGAGCAGTACTTC.

V usage is TRBV11-3 and J usage is TRBJ2-3; D is ambiguous. The CDR3 runs to 13 residues. Germline CDR1 is SGHNT and CDR2 is YENEEA. Trimming took 2 bases from V and 4 from J, leaving 7 bases between them. In nucleotides, the CDR3 is TGTGCCAGCAGCTTAAGGGCCGCAGATACGCAGTATTTT. Its translation: CASSLRAADTQYF.

The chain employs TRBV6-6 and TRBJ2-7; 7 bases match TRBD1. Looked up from germline, CDR1 is MNHNY and CDR2 is SVGAGI (reference sequence). The J segment lost 6 bases and the V segment lost 6 bases, leaving 11 bases of the junction unmatched. The CDR3 contains 14 residues. CDR3 in DNA: TGTGCCAGCAGCTACACTCCGGCAGGGGGCGAGCAGTACGTC. Encoded protein: CASSYTPAGGEQYV.

This rearrangement joins TRBV6-1 to TRBJ1-2, with D possibly being TRBD1 (5 bases). V lost 0 bases to trimming and J lost 5 bases, with 10 bases between them. The V gene's germline CDR1 is MNHNS and CDR2 SASEGT. This CDR3 region has 14 residues. CDR3 nucleotide sequence: TGTGCCAGCAGTGAAGCGCGGGGCCGGTATGGCTACACCTTC. This sequence encodes CASSEARGRYGYTF.

The chain recombines TRBV5-6 with TRBJ2-5, with D unclear. V shed 4 bases and J shed 7 bases, with 17 bases lying between them. The CDR3 consists of 14 residues. Germline CDR1 is SGHDT and CDR2 is YYEEEE. CDR3 bases: TGTGCCAGCAGCCTAGATCCCCCGGGCGGGACCCAGTACTTC. This encodes CASSLDPPGGTQYF.

This clone showed up just once. This sequence joins TRBV6-7 and TRBJ2-1; unclear D gene. TRBV6-7 is designated an ORF whose function remains uncertain. This CDR3 has 15 amino acids. Trimming pared 4 bases from V and 0 bases from J, leaving 10 bases between. CDR3: CASSWLENSYNEQFF. CDR3 bases: TGTGCCAGCAGTTGGCTGGAGAACTCCTACAATGAGCAGTTCTTC.

The V and J genes are TRBV10-3 and TRBJ1-4, with D maybe TRBD1 (5 bases). The CDR3 runs 14 residues. V gave up 5 bases and J gave up 3 bases, with 10 bases separating them. Germline values: CDR1 ENHRY, CDR2 SYGVKD. The CDR3 region is CAISIGTPNEKLFF. In DNA form, the CDR3 reads TGTGCCATCAGTATTGGGACGCCTAATGAAAAACTGTTTTTT.

The V and J genes are TRBV2 and TRBJ2-7, with 12 bases matching TRBD1. Germline values: CDR1 SNHLY, CDR2 FYNNEI. The J segment lost 6 bases and the V segment lost 6 bases, leaving 3 bases of the junction unmatched. This CDR3 contains 13 residues. For the CDR3, the DNA is TGTGCCAGCAGGGGGACAGGGGGCGCCGAGCAGTACTTC. As protein: CASRGTGGAEQYF.

J is TRBJ2-3 and V is TRBV24-1; D remains unclear. The CDR3 is 15 amino acids. CDR1 KGHDR and CDR2 SFDVKD come from the germline V gene. V dropped 8 bases and J dropped 0 bases, with 14 bases sitting between them. In DNA form, the CDR3 reads TGTGCCACCACCCCTGGCCCGCACAGCACAGATACGCAGTATTTT. It specifies CATTPGPHSTDTQYF.

The chain carries TRBV9 and TRBJ2-7; no clear D. Germline values: CDR1 SGDLS, CDR2 YYNGEE. The CDR3 is made up of 13 amino acids. The germline V and J ends were trimmed by 6 bases and 2 bases, with 12 bases remaining between them. CDR3 DNA: TGTGCCAGCACCCTGGATCGGACCTACGAGCAGTACGTC. Protein sequence: CASTLDRTYEQYV.

The J gene is TRBJ2-2, the V gene TRBV5-1; perhaps D is TRBD1 or TRBD2 (6 bases each). Germline-derived CDR1 and CDR2 are SGHRS and YFSETQ. The CDR3 is made up of 17 amino acids. Trimming stripped 0 bases from V and 1 base from J, with 13 bases between. The CDR3 DNA reads as TGCGCCAGCAGCTTGGCCGGGGGACACCTGAACACCGGGGAGCTGTTTTTT. This sequence encodes CASSLAGGHLNTGELFF.

The chain combines TRBV7-9 with TRBJ2-3; 8 positions match TRBD1. Unmatched junction bases numbered 5, after V lost 8 bases and J lost 4 bases. Germline V CDR1 and CDR2: SEHNR, FQNEAQ (reference sequence). This CDR3 contains 13 residues. This CDR3 is CASDRGSADTQYF. As DNA, the CDR3 is TGTGCCAGCGACAGGGGTAGCGCAGATACGCAGTATTTT.

The V and J genes are TRBV3-1 (or the pseudogene TRBV3-2) and TRBJ1-1; possible D gene TRBD1, 5 bases. V shed 3 bases and J shed 3 bases, with 11 bases lying between them. CDR3 size: 14 residues. Germline CDR1 reads LGHDT; CDR2 reads YNNKEL (reference sequence). Here the CDR3 reads CASSQGPTYTEAFF. The CDR3 bases are TGTGCCAGCAGCCAGGGGCCGACGTACACTGAAGCTTTCTTT.

The chain recombines TRBV7-9 with TRBJ2-3; D is perhaps TRBD2 (5 bases). V dropped 1 base and J dropped 3 bases, with 11 bases sitting between them. CDR3 length: 15 amino acids. Germline values: CDR1 SEHNR, CDR2 FQNEAQ (reference sequence). The CDR3 protein is CASSLETGTTDTQYF. The CDR3 DNA reads as TGTGCCAGCAGCTTAGAGACGGGAACTACAGATACGCAGTATTTT.

A note on this clone: This CDR3 is also generated by other DNA sequences in the sample. The chain couples TRBV6-5 to TRBJ1-2, with D tentatively TRBD1 (5 bases). The CDR3 totals 14 residues. V was pared by 5 bases and J by 2 bases, with 12 bases between. Germline values: CDR1 MNHEY, CDR2 SVGAGI. The DNA for the CDR3 is TGTGCCAGCAGTCCCCTCGGGGGAAACTATGGCTACACCTTC. It specifies CASSPLGGNYGYTF.